The next 28 T cell receptor beta chains were all read from a single sample in a study of T cell responses to AZD1222 COVID-19 vaccine (dated by TCRdb to 2020 to 2023). The library was made by the immunoSEQ multiplex PCR assay. The immuneACCESS repertoire file appears here via TCRdb, limited to in-frame rearrangements. These files lack a portion of the clones; in checked studies, under half of the deficit traces to unresolved V genes, and the cause of the others is not known. This sample comprises 100,000 or so clones, 85% to 90% of them detected only once. Around 4% of the sample comes from the top ten. Taken with the paper, the label for time point translates to: baseline before first vaccination. Sample: peripheral blood, taken on day 0 of AZD1222 vaccination. Every receptor here comes from an adult in good health.

The gene calls are TRBV2 and TRBJ2-5; D may match TRBD1 or TRBD2 (6 bases each). The CDR3 has 16 residues. Trimming shortened V by 3 bases and J by 4 bases, and 18 bases separated the two germline ends. Germline assignment: CDR1 SNHLY and CDR2 FYNNEI. The CDR3 DNA follows: TGTGCCAGCAGTGAGGAGGGGGGCGGATTGGGAGAGACCCAGTACTTC. It is translated as CASSEEGGGLGETQYF.

This clone was detected only once. This chain connects TRBV7-2 to TRBJ1-4, with a weak D call TRBD1 (5 bases). The ends were cut back, 3 bases at V and 8 bases at J, with 16 bases in the middle. CDR1 and CDR2 (germline): SGHTA, FQGNSA. The CDR3 totals 15 residues. Written as DNA, the CDR3 is TGTGCCAGCAGCTTTCAGGGTCTTGGGATGGAAAAACTGTTTTTT. Translation: CASSFQGLGMEKLFF. Full variable domain (rest looked up from reference TRBV7-2 and TRBJ1-4): GAGVSQSPSNKVTEKGKDVELRCDPISGHTALYWYRQSLGQGLEFLIYFQGNSAPDKSGLPSDRFSAERTGGSVSTLTIQRTQQEDSAVYLCASSFQGLGMEKLFFGSGTQLSVL.

This chain connects TRBV30 to TRBJ1-5, with D unclear. Germline-derived CDR1 and CDR2 are GTSNPN and SVGIG (reference sequence). The CDR3 contains 14 residues. The ends were cut back, 0 bases at V and 2 bases at J, with 8 bases in the middle. As DNA, the CDR3 is TGTGCCTGGAGTGTCCAGGTGGGCAATCAGCCCCAGCATTTT. Translation: CAWSVQVGNQPQHF.

The chain employs TRBV4-2 and TRBJ2-5; 8 nucleotides line up with TRBD2. V was clipped by 0 bases and J by 5 bases; unmatched bases: 8. CDR1 and CDR2 from the germline V gene are LGHNA and YNFKEQ. The CDR3 runs 16 residues. The CDR3 DNA reads as TGTGCCAGCAGCCAAGATGAGGGACTAGGGTCCGAGACCCAGTACTTC. It specifies CASSQDEGLGSETQYF.

The chain uses TRBV6-5 and TRBJ2-1, with D unresolved. Deletions cut 6 bases from V and 2 bases from J, with 11 bases between. Germline V lookup: CDR1 MNHEY, CDR2 SVGAGI. The CDR3 loop spans 14 amino acids. CDR3 bases: TGTGCCAGCAGGCTGGCCGCGACCTACAATGAGCAGTTCTTC. It specifies CASRLAATYNEQFF.

This clone has only one observation. The chain carries TRBV6-2 or TRBV6-3 and TRBJ1-2; maybe TRBD1 (5 bases). Trimming removed 0 bases from V and 2 bases from J, with 16 bases in between. Germline loops: CDR1 MNHEY, CDR2 SVGEGT. The CDR3 covers 17 residues. The CDR3 coding sequence is TGTGCCAGCAGTTACTCGAGTAGGGGAGTGGAAAACTATGGCTACACCTTC. Amino acids: CASSYSSRGVENYGYTF.

The rearrangement joins TRBV24-1 to TRBJ2-1, with D tentatively TRBD1 (5 bases). The germline CDR1 and CDR2 sequences are KGHDR and SFDVKD. This CDR3 is built from 15 residues. V dropped 5 bases and J dropped 0 bases, with 10 bases sitting between them. CDR3 nucleotide sequence: TGTGCCACCAGTGTGGGGCAGAGCTCCTACAATGAGCAGTTCTTC. It translates to CATSVGQSSYNEQFF.

The chain has TRBV15 and TRBJ2-7; 7 nucleotides line up with TRBD1. Per germline, CDR1 LNHNV and CDR2 YYDKDF (reference sequence). The CDR3 contains 14 residues. V trimming: 0 bases; J trimming: 6 bases; junction bases outside the gene matches: 5. DNA of the CDR3: TGTGCCACCAGCAGAGATACGACAGGGTTCGAGCAGTACTTC. It translates to CATSRDTTGFEQYF.

The chain links TRBV21-1 to TRBJ2-5; the D segment call TRBD1 is taken from the table without a DNA check. TRBV21-1 is an annotated pseudogene. The CDR3 totals 17 residues. The CDR3 region has the DNA TGTGCCAGCAGCAATGGGGAGCGGACAGGGACCCAAGAGACCCAGTACTTC. Translating it yields CASSNGERTGTQETQYF.

This clone showed up just a few times. The V call is TRBV30, the J call TRBJ2-7; a weak D match, TRBD2 (5 bases). V shed 3 bases and J shed 9 bases, with 15 bases lying between them. CDR3 length: 12 residues. Germline CDR1 is GTSNPN and CDR2 is SVGIG (reference sequence). The CDR3 region has the DNA TGTGCCTGGAGCCTCGGTGGTAGCGTGCAGTACTTC. Translated: CAWSLGGSVQYF.

This chain connects TRBV6-6 to TRBJ1-1; D ambiguous. The germline CDR1 and CDR2 sequences are MNHNY and SVGAGI (reference sequence). Trimming stripped 2 bases from V and 9 bases from J, with 16 bases between. CDR3 length equals 14 residues. In DNA form, the CDR3 reads TGTGCCAGCAGTTACCCGTCACCTCGGACTCAAGCTTTCTTT. Protein sequence: CASSYPSPRTQAFF.

The table lists this clone with a few counts. The rearrangement links TRBV6-6 to TRBJ2-1; no reliable D call. Between the trimmed V and J ends, which lost 0 bases and 3 bases, there was a span of 3 bases. The germline V gene has CDR1 MNHNY and CDR2 SVGAGI (reference sequence). The CDR3 consists of 13 residues. In DNA, the CDR3 is TGTGCCAGCAGTTACTCAGACTACAATGAGCAGTTCTTC. This gives the protein CASSYSDYNEQFF.

V is TRBV13 and J is TRBJ2-1, with 10 positions matching TRBD2. Looked up from germline, CDR1 is PRHDT and CDR2 is FYEKMQ (reference sequence). V was clipped by 1 base and J by 4 bases; unmatched bases: 22. There are 22 residues in the CDR3. CDR3 nucleotides: TGTGCCAGCAGCTTAGCTACTAGCGGGGAGAGTACAGAATCGAGACCTTACAATGAGCAGTTCTTC. Protein product: CASSLATSGESTESRPYNEQFF. Full variable domain (missing parts from reference TRBV13 and TRBJ2-1): AAGVIQSPRHLIKEKRETATLKCYPIPRHDTVYWYQQGPGQDPQFLISFYEKMQSDKGSIPDRFSAQQFSDYHSELNMSSLELGDSALYFCASSLATSGESTESRPYNEQFFGPGTRLTVL.

The V gene is TRBV11-2, the J gene TRBJ1-3; 8 bases fit TRBD1. Unmatched junction bases numbered 5, after V lost 5 bases and J lost 2 bases. CDR1 and CDR2 from the germline V gene are SGHAT and FQNNGV. The CDR3 sequence is 15 residues long. The CDR3 protein is CASSADRGPGNTIYF. In DNA, the CDR3 is TGTGCCAGCAGCGCAGACAGGGGTCCTGGAAACACCATATATTTT.

The chain combines TRBV27 with TRBJ2-2; 7 bases map to TRBD1. Germline assignment: CDR1 MNHEY and CDR2 SMNVEV (reference sequence). This CDR3 comprises 16 residues. V shed 5 bases, J shed 3 bases, and the junction held 9 bases outside the gene matches. The CDR3 reads CASSRIQGSYTGELFF. CDR3 DNA: TGTGCCAGCAGTCGAATACAGGGGTCATACACCGGGGAGCTGTTTTTT.

This chain uses TRBV9 with TRBJ2-3; D is unclear. Trimming shortened V by 0 bases and J by 6 bases, and 5 bases separated the two germline ends. CDR3 length equals 12 residues. In germline, CDR1 is SGDLS, CDR2 YYNGEE. The CDR3 here is CASSVGRDTQYF. CDR3 DNA: TGTGCCAGCAGCGTAGGAAGGGATACGCAGTATTTT.

The genes are TRBV15 and TRBJ1-2; the D gene is possibly TRBD1 (6 bases). V lost 1 base to trimming and J lost 3 bases, with 12 bases between them. In germline, CDR1 is LNHNV, CDR2 YYDKDF (reference sequence). The CDR3 extends over 15 amino acids. This CDR3 is CATSRGQGIDYGYTF. Written as DNA, the CDR3 is TGTGCCACCAGCAGAGGCCAGGGGATAGACTATGGCTACACCTTC.

There are a few counts of this clone. The chain's CDR3 is CASSLVHNEQFF. The CDR3 DNA reads as TGTGCCAGCAGCTTGGTACACAATGAGCAGTTCTTC. The rearrangement joins TRBV5-4 to TRBJ2-1, with unresolved D. Germline V gene sequence: CDR1 SGHNT, CDR2 YYREEE (reference sequence). CDR3 length: 12 amino acids. V was shortened by 0 bases and J by 5 bases, with 3 bases between the two germline ends.

The chain carries TRBV5-1 and TRBJ2-1; the match to TRBD1 covers 7 bases. The CDR3 spans 15 residues. The V gene end was trimmed by 0 bases and the J gene end by 2 bases; junction bases not matched to a gene: 2. Germline CDR1 SGHRS, CDR2 YFSETQ. The CDR3 is CASSLVGQAYNEQFF. The DNA of the CDR3 is TGCGCCAGCAGCTTGGTAGGACAGGCCTACAATGAGCAGTTCTTC.

The chain recombines TRBV6-1 with TRBJ1-2, with no clear D. CDR3 size: 14 residues. Per germline, CDR1 MNHNS and CDR2 SASEGT. V dropped 2 bases and J dropped 4 bases, with 11 bases sitting between them. The CDR3 is CASSESEGGYGYTF. DNA of the CDR3: TGTGCCAGCAGTGAATCCGAGGGAGGCTATGGCTACACCTTC.

The chain couples TRBV6-2 or TRBV6-3 to TRBJ2-3; D uncertain. CDR3 length: 15 amino acids. V gave up 6 bases and J gave up 0 bases, with 13 bases separating them. Germline V gene sequence: CDR1 MNHEY, CDR2 SVGEGT. CDR3 sequence reads: CASSLPRRSTDTQYF. DNA of the CDR3: TGTGCCAGCAGCCTTCCTAGAAGAAGCACAGATACGCAGTATTTT.

The rearrangement links TRBV5-4 to TRBJ1-4, with TRBD1 identical over 9 bases. The CDR3 consists of 16 residues. Germline CDR1 is SGHNT and CDR2 is YYREEE (reference sequence). The ends lost 4 bases at V and 0 bases at J; junction bases unmatched: 4. CDR3 protein: CASSHRGLATNEKLFF. The CDR3, as DNA: TGTGCCAGCAGCCACAGGGGGCTTGCAACTAATGAAAAACTGTTTTTT.

This clone turned up a few times. The chain links TRBV5-1 to TRBJ2-5, with 8 bases lining up with TRBD2. The CDR3 extends over 15 amino acids. Germline CDR1 SGHRS, CDR2 YFSETQ. Germline trimming cut 5 bases from V and 2 bases from J; bases unmatched to any gene: 8. The CDR3 sequence: CASSSGLGEQETQYF. CDR3 sequence (DNA): TGCGCCAGCAGTTCGGGACTAGGGGAACAAGAGACCCAGTACTTC. Full variable domain (missing parts from reference TRBV5-1 and TRBJ2-5): KAGVTQTPRYLIKTRGQQVTLSCSPISGHRSVSWYQQTPGQGLQFLFEYFSETQRNKGNFPGRFSGRQFSNSRSEMNVSTLELGDSALYLCASSSGLGEQETQYFGPGTRLLVL.

This clone was picked up one time. V usage is TRBV5-1 and J usage is TRBJ1-2; D perhaps matches TRBD1 (5 bases). CDR3 length: 15 residues. Trimming cost V 4 bases and J 2 bases, with 15 bases left between them. From germline, CDR1 is SGHRS and CDR2 YFSETQ. CDR3 sequence reads: CASSESPGRNYGYTF. Written as DNA, the CDR3 is TGCGCCAGCAGCGAGTCCCCGGGACGGAACTATGGCTACACCTTC.

The chain has TRBV5-4 and TRBJ2-7, with 7 bases aligning to TRBD2. The ends lost 0 bases at V and 6 bases at J; junction bases unmatched: 15. CDR1 and CDR2 (germline): SGHNT, YYREEE (reference sequence). The CDR3 extends over 17 amino acids. The chain's CDR3 is CASSLGSGPETGGEQYF. CDR3 sequence (DNA): TGTGCCAGCAGCTTGGGGTCGGGGCCCGAGACGGGAGGCGAGCAGTACTTC.

The chain uses TRBV5-8 and TRBJ1-5; the D gene is possibly TRBD1 (6 bases). V lost 0 bases and J lost 4, with 14 bases in between. From germline, CDR1 is SGHTS and CDR2 YDEGEE. The CDR3 runs to 16 residues. CDR3: CASSLGTGTQNQPQHF. In DNA, the CDR3 is TGTGCCAGCAGCTTGGGAACCGGGACACAGAATCAGCCCCAGCATTTT.

The CDR3, as DNA: TGTGCCAGCAGTTACGAACTACAACCCGGGGAGCTGTTTTTT. Its translation: CASSYELQPGELFF. This chain joins TRBV6-2 or TRBV6-3 and TRBJ2-2; D remains unclear. The V end was cut by 2 bases, the J end by 6 bases, with 10 bases between. The germline gives CDR1 MNHEY, CDR2 SVGEGT. There are 14 residues in the CDR3.

The chain carries TRBV7-2 and TRBJ1-1, with 7 bases identical to TRBD1. V dropped 5 bases and J dropped 4; count of bases not matched to a gene: 7. This CDR3 region has 14 residues. Germline V gives CDR1 SGHTA, CDR2 FQGNSA. CDR3 in amino acids: CASSRTGLVTEAFF. The CDR3 DNA follows: TGTGCCAGCAGCCGGACAGGTCTCGTCACTGAAGCTTTCTTT.